These T cell receptor beta chains were read from a single sample in a study of blood T cells in healthy people across ages. TCRdb reprocessed the 5' RACE reads via MiXCR and lists one record per CDR3 protein. This sample has 650,000 to 900,000 distinct CDR3 sequences; around two thirds occur once, and the top ten carry 25% to 35%. Sequencing was done on a sample of blood. These receptors were taken from a man aged 25 to 45 in good health. Both conserved end residues are part of each CDR3. D genes are given only for firm matches.

d_call j_call v_call cdr3_aa
TRBD1 NA TRBV6-2/TRBV6-3 CASNNRDRNYEQYF
NA TRBJ2-6 TRBV7-9 CASSLPAQSGANVLTF
TRBD2 NA TRBV12-3/TRBV12-4 CASRELAAGEQYF
NA TRBJ2-3 TRBV4-2 CASSQRLSGTLDTQYF
TRBD1 TRBJ2-7 TRBV15 CATSTSGTGSYEQYF
NA TRBJ2-3 TRBV29-1 CSLGGGATDTQYF
NA TRBJ1-5 TRBV7-2 CASSSRLVLDQPQHF
NA TRBJ2-3 TRBV6-5 CASSWSRGPTDTQYF
NA TRBJ2-3 TRBV7-9 CASRTGARTDTQYF
TRBD2 TRBJ2-2 TRBV4-3 CASSQDPSGGLNTGELFF
TRBD1 TRBJ2-7 TRBV6-1 CASSPGQDLYEQYF
TRBD1 TRBJ2-7 TRBV20-1 CSATYVRTGTYEQYF
NA TRBJ2-3 TRBV7-2 CASSLVGPRARADTQYF
TRBD2 TRBJ2-5 TRBV7-9 CASSAGTRQETQYF
NA TRBJ2-1 TRBV7-3 CASSLWGRNEQFF
NA TRBJ2-7 TRBV29-1 CSVRTTGLDEQYF
TRBD2 TRBJ2-1 TRBV6-2/TRBV6-3 CASSYAPGLAAHEQFF
NA TRBJ2-1 TRBV20-1 CSASGRAGRSYNEQFF
NA TRBJ2-5 TRBV28 CASRLGQNQETQYF
NA TRBJ2-1 TRBV7-2 CASSLAQDPYNEQFF
NA TRBJ2-5 TRBV3-1 CASSQVTETQYF
TRBD1 TRBJ2-4 TRBV11-2 CASSLDFRSRTGSFKNIQYF
NA TRBJ1-2 TRBV5-1 CASSLAGEFYGYTF
TRBD1 TRBJ2-1 TRBV15 CATTGGSYNEQFF
NA TRBJ2-3 TRBV7-9 CASSLARGSTDTQYF
NA TRBJ1-4 TRBV27 CASSLFFPNRDKEKLFF
NA TRBJ2-2 TRBV7-9 CASSLRGQTGELFF
NA TRBJ1-2 TRBV2 CASSARAGSNYGYTF
NA TRBJ2-3 TRBV28 CASTLQGDTQYF
NA TRBJ2-1 TRBV7-3 CASSLAGVNEQFF
NA TRBJ2-1 TRBV9 CASSPYNRVAYNEQFF
TRBD2 TRBJ2-6 TRBV3-1 CASSKPGGIGANVLTF
TRBD1 TRBJ1-2 TRBV9 CASSVGFGQEVWSYGYTF
TRBD1 NA TRBV28 CASQYLYRGEQYF
NA TRBJ1-5 TRBV20-1 CSASRKVDNQPQHF
NA TRBJ1-1 TRBV27 CASSYQAMNTEAFF
TRBD1 TRBJ2-5 TRBV10-3 CAMARDRDRETQYF
TRBD1 TRBJ2-5 TRBV6-1 CASSEGGTGSGQQYF
TRBD2 TRBJ2-3 TRBV4-2 CASSQEASGGADTQYF